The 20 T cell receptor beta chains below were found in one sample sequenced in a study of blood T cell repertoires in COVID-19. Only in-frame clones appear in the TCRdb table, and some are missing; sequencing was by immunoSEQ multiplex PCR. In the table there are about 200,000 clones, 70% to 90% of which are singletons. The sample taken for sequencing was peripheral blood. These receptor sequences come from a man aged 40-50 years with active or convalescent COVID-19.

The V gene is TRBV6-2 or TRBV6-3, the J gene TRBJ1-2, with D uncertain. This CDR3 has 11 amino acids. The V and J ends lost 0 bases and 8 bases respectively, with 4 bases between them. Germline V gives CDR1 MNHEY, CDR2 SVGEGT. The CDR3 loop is CASSYSRGYTF. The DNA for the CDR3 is TGTGCCAGCAGTTACTCACGGGGCTACACCTTC.

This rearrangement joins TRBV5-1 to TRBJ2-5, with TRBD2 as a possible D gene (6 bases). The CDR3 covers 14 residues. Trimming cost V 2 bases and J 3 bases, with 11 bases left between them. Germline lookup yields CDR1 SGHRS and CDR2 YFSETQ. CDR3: CASSFGQREETQYF. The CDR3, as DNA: TGCGCCAGCAGCTTCGGCCAGCGGGAAGAGACCCAGTACTTC.

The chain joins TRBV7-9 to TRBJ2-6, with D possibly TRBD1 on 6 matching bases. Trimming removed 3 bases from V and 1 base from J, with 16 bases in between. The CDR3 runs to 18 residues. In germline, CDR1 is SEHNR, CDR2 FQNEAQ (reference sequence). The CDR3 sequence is CASSFESIRGSGANVLTF. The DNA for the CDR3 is TGTGCCAGCAGCTTCGAGTCGATCAGGGGATCTGGGGCCAACGTCCTGACTTTC.

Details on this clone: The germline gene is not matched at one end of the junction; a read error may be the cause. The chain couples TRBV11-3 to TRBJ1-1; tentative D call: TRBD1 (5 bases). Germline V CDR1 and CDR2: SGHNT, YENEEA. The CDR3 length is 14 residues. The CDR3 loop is CASSLDWGGTKIYF. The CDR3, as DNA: TGTGCCAGCAGCTTAGATTGGGGAGGGACCAAAATTTATTTT.

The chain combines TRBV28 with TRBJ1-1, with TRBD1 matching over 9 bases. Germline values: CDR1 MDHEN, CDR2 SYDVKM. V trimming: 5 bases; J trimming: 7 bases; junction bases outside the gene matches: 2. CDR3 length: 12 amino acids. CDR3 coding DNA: TGTGCCAGCAGTACGGGACAGGGTGAAGCTTTCTTT. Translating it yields CASSTGQGEAFF.

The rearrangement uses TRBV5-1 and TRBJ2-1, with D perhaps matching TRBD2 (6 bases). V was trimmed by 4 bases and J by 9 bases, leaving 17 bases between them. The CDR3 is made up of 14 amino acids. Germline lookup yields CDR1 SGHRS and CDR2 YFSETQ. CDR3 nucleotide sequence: TGCGCCAGCAGCGCCGGGACGGAGGGAGGTGAGCAGTTCTTC. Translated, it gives CASSAGTEGGEQFF.

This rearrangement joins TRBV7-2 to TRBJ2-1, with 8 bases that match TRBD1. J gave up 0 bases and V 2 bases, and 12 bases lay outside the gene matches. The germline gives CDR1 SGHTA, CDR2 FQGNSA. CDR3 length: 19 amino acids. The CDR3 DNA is TGTGCCAGCAGCTTACTGGGCCCAGGGGGCCGGAGCTCCTACAATGAGCAGTTCTTC. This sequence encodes CASSLLGPGGRSSYNEQFF.

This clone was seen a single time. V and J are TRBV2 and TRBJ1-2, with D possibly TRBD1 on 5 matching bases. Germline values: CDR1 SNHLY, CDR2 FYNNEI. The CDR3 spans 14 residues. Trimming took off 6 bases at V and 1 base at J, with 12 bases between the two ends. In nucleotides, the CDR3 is TGTGCCAGCAGGAGAGGGGACTTTAACTATGGCTACACCTTC. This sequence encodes CASRRGDFNYGYTF.

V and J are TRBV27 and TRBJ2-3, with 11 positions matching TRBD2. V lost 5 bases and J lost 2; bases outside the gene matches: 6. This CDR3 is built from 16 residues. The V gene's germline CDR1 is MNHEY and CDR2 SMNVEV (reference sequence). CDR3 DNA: TGTGCCAGCAGTGGAATGGGACTAGCGGACACAGATACGCAGTATTTT. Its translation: CASSGMGLADTDTQYF.

The CDR3 sequence is CASSPRDRGNTDTQYF. CDR3 DNA: TGTGCCAGCAGCCCTCGAGACAGGGGGAATACGGATACGCAGTATTTT. The V gene is TRBV6-2 or TRBV6-3, the J gene TRBJ2-3, with TRBD1 matching over 9 bases. J gave up 6 bases and V 6 bases, and 13 bases lay outside the gene matches. Germline values: CDR1 MNHEY, CDR2 SVGEGT. This CDR3 contains 16 residues.

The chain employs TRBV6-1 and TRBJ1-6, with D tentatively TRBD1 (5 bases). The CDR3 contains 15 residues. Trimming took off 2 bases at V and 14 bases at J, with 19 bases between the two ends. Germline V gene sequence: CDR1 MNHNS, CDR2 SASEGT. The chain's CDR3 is CASSEIGVGVLALHF. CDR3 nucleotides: TGTGCCAGCAGTGAAATAGGGGTTGGCGTTTTGGCCCTCCACTTT.

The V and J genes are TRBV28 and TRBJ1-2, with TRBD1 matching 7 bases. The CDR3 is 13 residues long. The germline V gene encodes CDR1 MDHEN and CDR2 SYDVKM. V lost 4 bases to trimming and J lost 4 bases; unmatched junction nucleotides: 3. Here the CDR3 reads CASSSGQSYGYTF. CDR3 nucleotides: TGTGCCAGCAGTTCGGGACAGTCCTATGGCTACACCTTC.

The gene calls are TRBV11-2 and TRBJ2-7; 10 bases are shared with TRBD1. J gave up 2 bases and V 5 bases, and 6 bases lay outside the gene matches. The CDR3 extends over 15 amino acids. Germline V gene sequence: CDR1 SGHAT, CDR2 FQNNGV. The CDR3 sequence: CASSRFGQGAYEQYF. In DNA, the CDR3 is TGTGCCAGCAGCCGATTTGGACAGGGGGCCTACGAGCAGTACTTC.

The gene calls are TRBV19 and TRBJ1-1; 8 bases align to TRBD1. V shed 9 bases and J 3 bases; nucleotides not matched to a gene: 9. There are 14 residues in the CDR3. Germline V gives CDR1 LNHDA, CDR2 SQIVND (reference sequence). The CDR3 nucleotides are TGTGCCAGCGCTGGACAGGGTTTCTACACTGAAGCTTTCTTT. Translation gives CASAGQGFYTEAFF.

DNA of the CDR3: TGTGCCAGCAGTTCCTTTGGGACTCTAGGCTATGGCTACACCTTC. Translating it yields CASSSFGTLGYGYTF. The chain employs TRBV2 and TRBJ1-2; possible D gene TRBD1, 5 bases. The V and J ends lost 5 bases and 4 bases respectively, with 17 bases between them. This CDR3 comprises 15 residues. Germline values: CDR1 SNHLY, CDR2 FYNNEI.

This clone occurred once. CDR3 protein: CASSQGDSVNEKLFF. CDR3 nucleotide sequence: TGTGCCAGCAGTCAGGGGGACAGCGTTAATGAAAAACTGTTTTTT. The rearrangement joins TRBV6-5 to TRBJ1-4; the match to TRBD1 covers 7 bases. The CDR3 spans 15 residues. The trim removed 5 bases at V and 4 bases at J, leaving 7 bases unmatched. Per germline, CDR1 MNHEY and CDR2 SVGAGI.

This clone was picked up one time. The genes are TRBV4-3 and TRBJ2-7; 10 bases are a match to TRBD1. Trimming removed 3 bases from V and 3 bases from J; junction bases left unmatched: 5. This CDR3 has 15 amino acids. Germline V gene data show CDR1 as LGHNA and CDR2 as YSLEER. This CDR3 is CASSQGQGTYYEQYF. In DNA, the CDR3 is TGCGCCAGCAGCCAGGGACAGGGGACTTACTACGAGCAGTACTTC.

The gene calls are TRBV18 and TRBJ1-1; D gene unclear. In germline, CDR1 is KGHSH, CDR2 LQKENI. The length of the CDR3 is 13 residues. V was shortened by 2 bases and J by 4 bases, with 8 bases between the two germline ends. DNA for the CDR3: TGTGCCAGCTCACCAGCACACCTCACTGAAGCTTTCTTT. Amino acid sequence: CASSPAHLTEAFF.

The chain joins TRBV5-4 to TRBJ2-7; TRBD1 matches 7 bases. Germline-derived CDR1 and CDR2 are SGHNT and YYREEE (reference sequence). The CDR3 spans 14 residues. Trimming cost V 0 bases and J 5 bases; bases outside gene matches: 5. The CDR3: CASSLDRGFHEQYF. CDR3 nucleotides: TGTGCCAGCAGCTTGGACAGGGGTTTCCACGAGCAGTACTTC.

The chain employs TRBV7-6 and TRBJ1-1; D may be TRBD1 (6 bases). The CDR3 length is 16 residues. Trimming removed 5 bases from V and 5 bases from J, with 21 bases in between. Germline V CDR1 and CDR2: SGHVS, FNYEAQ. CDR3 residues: CASSIKDSTEMTEAFF. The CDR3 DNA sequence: TGTGCCAGCAGCATAAAGGACAGTACCGAAATGACTGAAGCTTTCTTT.